One sample yielded the 21 T cell receptor beta chains listed below, sequenced in a study of shared clonotypes between healthy human individuals. Here immunoSEQ multiplex PCR was the method, and the copy in TCRdb shows in-frame clones only, minus some. The sample shows around 1.1 million clones, about 72% of them seen only once. Sample: memory CD4+ T cells from PBMCs. Subset indicated: CD45RA-negative fraction. The receptors derive from a man younger than 30 in good health. Some clones in this sample may be carry-over from other donors' samples.

The chain links TRBV5-1 to TRBJ2-1; the D is unclear. The CDR3 extends over 14 amino acids. From germline, CDR1 is SGHRS and CDR2 YFSETQ. Trimming cost V 3 bases and J 4 bases, with 11 bases left between them. CDR3 DNA sequence: TGCGCCAGCAGCTGGCAGGACGAGTACAATGAGCAGTTCTTC. Translated, it gives CASSWQDEYNEQFF.

CDR3 nucleotide sequence: TGCGCCAGCAGCCCTGGAACCGGATATAATGAAAAACTGTTTTTT. Its protein is CASSPGTGYNEKLFF. J is TRBJ1-4 and V is TRBV5-1; the D is unclear. Germline V gene data show CDR1 as SGHRS and CDR2 as YFSETQ. The CDR3 sequence is 15 residues long. V lost 4 bases and J lost 4, with 14 bases in between.

The chain is built from TRBV19 and TRBJ2-7; TRBD2 aligns across 13 bases. In germline, CDR1 is LNHDA, CDR2 SQIVND (reference sequence). The CDR3 spans 18 residues. J gave up 0 bases and V 7 bases, and 12 bases lay outside the gene matches. DNA for the CDR3: TGTGCCAGTACCGTTACAGGACTAGCGGGAGAATCCTCCTACGAGCAGTACTTC. Translated, it gives CASTVTGLAGESSYEQYF.

This chain uses TRBV11-2 with TRBJ2-3, with 8 bases lining up with TRBD1. With 4 bases clipped from V and 1 base from J, the junction kept 4 bases outside the gene matches. Germline CDR1 and CDR2: SGHAT and FQNNGV. This CDR3 has 15 amino acids. The DNA for the CDR3 is TGTGCCAGCAGCTCCTTGGGACAGGGCACAGATACGCAGTATTTT. Translating it yields CASSSLGQGTDTQYF.

This chain links TRBV27 with TRBJ2-1; D may be TRBD1 or TRBD2 (6 bases each). CDR3 length: 15 residues. Per the germline V gene, CDR1 is MNHEY and CDR2 is SMNVEV (reference sequence). Trimming removed 3 bases at V and 4 bases at J, with 13 bases between. In DNA, the CDR3 is TGTGCCAGCAGTTTGCCGGGGGCCTTTTACAATGAGCAGTTCTTC. It yields the protein CASSLPGAFYNEQFF.

This clone came up once. The CDR3 nucleotides read TGTGCCAGCAGCTCCAAGTCAGGGTTGGAAAAACTGTTTTTT. Residues: CASSSKSGLEKLFF. The V gene is TRBV7-2, the J gene TRBJ1-4; D perhaps matches TRBD1 (5 bases). V dropped 4 bases and J dropped 8 bases, with 14 bases sitting between them. CDR3 length: 14 residues. Germline V gene lookup returns CDR1 SGHTA and CDR2 FQGNSA.

The CDR3 DNA follows: TGCAGTGCTAGACCTGAAGCTTTCTTT. Translating it yields CSARPEAFF. The chain combines TRBV20-1 with TRBJ1-1; no clear D gene. Germline V gene data show CDR1 as DFQATT and CDR2 as SNEGSKA (reference sequence). The CDR3 contains 9 residues. The ends were cut back, 2 bases at V and 6 bases at J, with 1 base in the middle.

This chain connects TRBV29-1 to TRBJ2-1; 7 bases align to TRBD2. Trimming took 1 base from V and 6 from J; bases not matched to a gene: 6. This CDR3 region has 14 residues. The germline V gene encodes CDR1 SQVTM and CDR2 ANQGSEA. The CDR3 coding sequence is TGCAGCGTTGAAGGGGGACTAAGGGTCAATGAGCAGTTCTTC. As protein: CSVEGGLRVNEQFF.

The chain employs TRBV5-8 and TRBJ2-1, with 11 positions matching TRBD1. The CDR3 contains 15 residues. The J segment lost 7 bases and the V segment lost 0 bases, leaving 3 bases of the junction unmatched. Germline assignment: CDR1 SGHTS and CDR2 YDEGEE. CDR3 region: CASSLGGTGGNEQFF. The CDR3 DNA is TGTGCCAGCAGCTTGGGCGGGACAGGGGGAAATGAGCAGTTCTTC.

The chain carries TRBV28 and TRBJ1-4; TRBD1 aligns across 7 bases. There are 13 residues in the CDR3. From germline, CDR1 is MDHEN and CDR2 SYDVKM. With 5 bases clipped from V and 13 bases from J, the junction kept 10 bases outside the gene matches. The CDR3, as DNA: TGTGCCAGCAGTCCAAGGGACAGCCCGCCACTGTTTTTT. Protein: CASSPRDSPPLFF.

The chain recombines TRBV15 with TRBJ2-1; 14 nucleotides agree with TRBD2. This CDR3 has 17 residues. CDR1 is LNHNV and CDR2 is YYDKDF in the germline V gene (reference sequence). V lost 6 bases and J lost 2; bases outside the gene matches: 6. The CDR3 DNA is TGTGCCACCAGGTTGACTAGCGGGAGGGTGGCCTACAATGAGCAGTTCTTC. The encoded protein is CATRLTSGRVAYNEQFF.

To note about this clone: The same CDR3 is also encoded by other DNA sequences in this sample. In DNA form, the CDR3 reads TGCGCCAGCAGCTTGGGACTAGCGGGAGGGCCGGAGACCCAGTACTTC. Translation gives CASSLGLAGGPETQYF. The chain couples TRBV5-1 to TRBJ2-5; 14 bases align to TRBD2. The CDR3 is 16 residues long. CDR1 SGHRS and CDR2 YFSETQ come from the germline V gene. With 0 bases clipped from V and 5 bases from J, the junction kept 3 bases outside the gene matches.

V and J are TRBV7-2 and TRBJ2-2, with D possibly TRBD2 on 6 matching bases. Trimming removed 1 base from V and 7 bases from J, with 10 bases in between. Germline V CDR1 and CDR2: SGHTA, FQGNSA. The CDR3 is 14 amino acids. CDR3 sequence: CASSLEPGVGELFF. In DNA, the CDR3 is TGTGCCAGCAGCTTAGAGCCGGGGGTCGGGGAGCTGTTTTTT.

In its sample, this clone was seen many times. The chain uses TRBV4-1 and TRBJ2-4; TRBD2 matches at 13 bases. The germline gives CDR1 MGHRA, CDR2 YSYEKL. Losses at the gene ends were 3 bases for V and 1 base for J; bases not matched to a gene: 15. CDR3 length: 21 amino acids. The CDR3 region has the DNA TGCGCCAGCAGCCAGGAAGTTGGACTAGCGGGAGATATTGGGGCCAAAAACATTCAGTACTTC. Encoded protein: CASSQEVGLAGDIGAKNIQYF.

The V call is TRBV6-1, the J call TRBJ2-1; D remains ambiguous. The CDR3 is made up of 14 amino acids. CDR1 MNHNS and CDR2 SASEGT come from the germline V gene. Between the trimmed V and J ends, which lost 10 bases and 5 bases, there was a span of 18 bases. The CDR3 region is CAIPSTAADNEQFF. CDR3 coding DNA: TGTGCCATCCCTTCCACCGCGGCTGACAATGAGCAGTTCTTC.

The chain is built from TRBV5-1 and TRBJ1-4, with D possibly matching TRBD1 (5 bases). CDR3 length: 15 residues. CDR1 SGHRS and CDR2 YFSETQ come from the germline V gene. Trimming stripped 5 bases from V and 3 bases from J, with 14 bases between. The CDR3 region has the DNA TGCGCCAGCAGAAACCAGGGTGCGGCTAATGAAAAACTGTTTTTT. Translated: CASRNQGAANEKLFF.

The CDR3 nucleotides are TGTGCCAGCAGCGTAGGACCGCATAGCAATCAGCCCCAGCATTTT. Translation gives CASSVGPHSNQPQHF. The chain is built from TRBV9 and TRBJ1-5; D remains unclear. The germline V gene encodes CDR1 SGDLS and CDR2 YYNGEE. The CDR3 is made up of 15 amino acids. V shed 0 bases and J shed 0 bases, with 7 bases lying between them. The whole variable domain, filled in from reference TRBV9 and TRBJ1-5, reads DSGVTQTPKHLITATGQRVTLRCSPRSGDLSVYWYQQSLDQGLQFLIQYYNGEERAKGNILERFSAQQFPDLHSELNLSSLELGDSALYFCASSVGPHSNQPQHFGDGTRLSIL.

The chain joins TRBV6-6 to TRBJ1-5; maybe TRBD1 (5 bases). From germline, CDR1 is MNHNY and CDR2 SVGAGI (reference sequence). Trimming left V 7 bases short and J 11 bases short, with 12 bases between. The CDR3 spans 11 residues. CDR3 in DNA: TGTGCCAGCATATTCTCGGGGGCCCAGCATTTT. Translating it yields CASIFSGAQHF.

This clone was seen only once. The CDR3 DNA sequence: TGTGCCCTGGAGATAGGGGATTTGGGGAATTCACCCCTCCACTTT. It translates to CALEIGDLGNSPLHF. This rearrangement joins TRBV30 to TRBJ1-6; D might be TRBD1 (5 bases). Germline CDR1 reads GTSNPN; CDR2 reads SVGIG (reference sequence). The length of the CDR3 is 15 residues. Trimming shortened V by 8 bases and J by 7 bases, and 21 bases separated the two germline ends. The variable domain in full, completed from reference TRBV30 and TRBJ1-6, reads SQTIHQWPATLVQPVGSPLSLECTVEGTSNPNLYWYRQAAGRGLQLLFYSVGIGQISSEVPQNLSASRPQDRQFILSSKKLLLSDSGFYLCALEIGDLGNSPLHFGNGTRLTVT.

This clone was found a few times. The chain carries TRBV7-8 and TRBJ1-1, with TRBD1 matching over 10 bases. Trimming took 3 bases from V and 2 from J; bases not matched to a gene: 3. This CDR3 spans 15 amino acids. Germline values: CDR1 SGHVS, CDR2 FQNEAQ. In nucleotides, the CDR3 is TGTGCCAGCAGCTTGGGACAGGGGTTTAACACTGAAGCTTTCTTT. Translating gives CASSLGQGFNTEAFF.

With respect to this clone: The sample carries other DNA sequences with the same CDR3. The V and J genes are TRBV6-6 and TRBJ2-7, with 9 positions matching TRBD1. V gave up 2 bases and J gave up 3 bases; unmatched junction bases: 5. The CDR3 is 15 residues long. Per germline, CDR1 MNHNY and CDR2 SVGAGI (reference sequence). CDR3 DNA sequence: TGTGCCAGCAGTTACCCGGGACAGGGCAACTACGAGCAGTACTTC. This codes for CASSYPGQGNYEQYF.